This section outlines one T cell receptor beta chain sequence together with its context. Its target is not known. CD39 and CD103 defined DN, SP and DP subsets of CD3+CD4-CD8+CD45RA- TILs. The sample comes from a study of CD39 and CD103 CD8 tumor-infiltrating T cells. The germline V gene has CDR1 SEHNR and CDR2 FQNEAQ (reference sequence). Losses at the gene ends were 5 bases for V and 8 bases for J; bases not matched to a gene: 15. This CDR3 is 15 amino acids long. The data were produced by immunoSEQ multiplex PCR, yet TCRdb's version contains in-frame clones alone and is incomplete. The table lists some 3,300 clones, roughly two thirds of them singletons. Study-wide results and caveats: DP CD8 TILs appeared more oligoclonal than DN and SP CD8 TILs and blood memory CD8 T cells.

The sample taken for sequencing was CD39- CD103- CD8+ T cells sorted from the tumor. Regarding subset: CD103-CD39- double-negative CD45RA- CD8 T cells. This receptor was taken from a human donor with head and neck squamous cell carcinoma. This chain links TRBV7-9 with TRBJ2-7; TRBD1 agrees at 7 bases. The CDR3 DNA reads TGTGCCAGCAGCCAAGCTATGGGGACAGAGGAGCAGCAGTACTTC. It codes for CASSQAMGTEEQQYF.